This T cell receptor beta chain was recovered during a study of Ad26.COV2.S vaccination and SARS-CoV-2 variants. At the level of the study: Once or twice, 56 days apart, Ad26.COV2.S was delivered intramuscularly.

The study's findings and limits: Breadth measured for non-spike TCRs was similar across vaccine and placebo recipients. Assessments of TCR breadth and depth may have underestimated the total T cell responses.

The treatment: roughly 18 received Ad26.COV2.S at low or high dose, single or two shots; several received placebo; per-sample allocation not given. Samples analyzed were those drawn on day 63 after the first vaccine or placebo injection. Assay: immunoSEQ multiplex PCR; the TCRdb copy retains only in-frame clones and omits some. The data hold about 350,000 clones, with about 88% observed a single time. This CDR3 is 15 amino acids long. CDR1 is MNHEY, CDR2 SVGAGI, per germline. The V end lost 3 bases, the J end lost 3 bases, and 14 bases lay between the germline ends. A remark on this clone: What it recognizes is unknown.

This chain uses TRBV6-5 with TRBJ1-2; D is undetermined. Specimen: peripheral blood, collected in a trial of Ad26.COV2.S vaccine versus placebo. The TCR sequence derives from a person aged 18 to 59 who received the Ad26.COV2.S COVID-19 vaccine or a placebo. CDR3 region: CASSYSTGSDYGYTF. CDR3 coding DNA: TGTGCCAGCAGTTATTCAACGGGATCGGACTATGGCTACACCTTC.